This T cell receptor beta chain was sequenced in a study of control samples from healthy donors and cancer patients. The method was immunoSEQ multiplex PCR; TCRdb's version includes in-frame clones alone and lacks a portion of them. Found here are about 120,000 clones, roughly 93% of them singletons; the top ten hold roughly 2.7%. The V end lost 1 base, the J end lost 7 bases, and 11 bases lay between the germline ends. This CDR3 is built from 13 residues. Germline V gene data show CDR1 as SGHNT and CDR2 as YYREEE (reference sequence). Sequenced sample: blood. V usage is TRBV5-4 and J usage is TRBJ1-2; D is unclear. The TCR comes from a man aged 30 to 45 in good health. The CDR3 DNA follows: TGTGCCAGCAGCTTGATAGGGCAAGGTGGCTACACCTTC. Protein product: CASSLIGQGGYTF.